This TCR beta chain appears in the sequencing data of a study of OX40 agonist ivuxolimab in advanced cancers. Whole-study context: Dose-escalation patients' cancers were hepatocellular carcinoma, melanoma, renal cell or head and neck cancer.

Libraries were prepared by immunoSEQ multiplex PCR; TCRdb keeps only in-frame clonotypes and omits some of them. The sample has fewer than 75,000 clones; around 90% are singletons. Trimming cost V 5 bases and J 2 bases, with 16 bases left between them. The germline V gene encodes CDR1 SGHRS and CDR2 YFSETQ. CDR3 length: 16 amino acids. Concerning this clone itself: What it binds is unknown.

Study-wide results and caveats: No antigen was identified for the clonally expanded peripheral T cells.

The sample consisted of CD4+ or CD8+ T cells sorted from blood, taken in a trial of the OX40 agonist ivuxolimab. This TCR was recovered from an adult with an advanced solid tumor such as melanoma, head and neck, liver or kidney cancer. This sequence joins TRBV5-1 and TRBJ2-2, with a tentative D call TRBD1 (5 bases). The CDR3 region is CASSWGLSENTGELFF. CDR3 in DNA: TGCGCCAGCAGTTGGGGCCTATCGGAAAACACCGGGGAGCTGTTTTTT.